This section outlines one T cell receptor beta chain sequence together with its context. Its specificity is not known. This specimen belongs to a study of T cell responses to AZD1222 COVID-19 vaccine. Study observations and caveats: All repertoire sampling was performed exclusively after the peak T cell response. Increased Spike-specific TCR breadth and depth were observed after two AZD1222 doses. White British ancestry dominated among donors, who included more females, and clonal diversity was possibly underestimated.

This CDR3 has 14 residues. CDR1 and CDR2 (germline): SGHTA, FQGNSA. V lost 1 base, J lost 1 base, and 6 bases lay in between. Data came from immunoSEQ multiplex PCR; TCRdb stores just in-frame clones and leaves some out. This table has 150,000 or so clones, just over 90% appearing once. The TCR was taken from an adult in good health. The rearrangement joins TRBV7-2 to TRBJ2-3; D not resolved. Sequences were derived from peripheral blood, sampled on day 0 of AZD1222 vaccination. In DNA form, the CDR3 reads TGTGCCAGCAGCTTAGAAAGGGGCACAGATACGCAGTATTTT. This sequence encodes CASSLERGTDTQYF.